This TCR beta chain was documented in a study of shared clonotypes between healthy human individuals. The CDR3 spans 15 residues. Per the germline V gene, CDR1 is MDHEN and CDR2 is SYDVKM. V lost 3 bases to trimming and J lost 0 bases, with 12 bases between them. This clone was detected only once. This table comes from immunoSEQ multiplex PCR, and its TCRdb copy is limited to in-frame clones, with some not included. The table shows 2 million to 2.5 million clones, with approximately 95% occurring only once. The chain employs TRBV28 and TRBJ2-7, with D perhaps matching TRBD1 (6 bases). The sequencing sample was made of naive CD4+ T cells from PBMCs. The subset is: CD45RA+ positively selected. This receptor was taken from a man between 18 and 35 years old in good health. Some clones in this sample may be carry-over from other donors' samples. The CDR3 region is CASSFAGASSYEQYF. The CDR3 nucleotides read TGTGCCAGCAGTTTCGCAGGGGCGAGCTCCTACGAGCAGTACTTC.